The sequence of this T cell receptor (beta chain) was determined in a study of blood T cell repertoires in COVID-19. Study-level background: The origin of the acute and convalescent COVID-19 samples was the United States, Italy and Spain. T cells, B-cell-depleted T cells, or PBMCs provided the cDNA or gDNA that served as material.

V trimming: 10 bases; J trimming: 1 base; junction bases outside the gene matches: 4. The CDR3 covers 13 residues. CDR1 is MNHEY, CDR2 SVGAGI, per germline. Per the study methods: Amplification from reference gene primers served as the basis for estimated nucleated cell counts. Repertoires were generated with immunoSEQ multiplex PCR, while TCRdb's copy carries only in-frame clones and drops some. V, J and clone size are those of that table, while D and trimming were read from the DNA. Of 25,000 to 35,000 clones listed, approximately 90% were seen once; the top ten hold 9.3%. The chain joins TRBV6-5 to TRBJ1-1, with 9 bases identical to TRBD1. The sample was peripheral blood. The sequence was collected from a human donor in a cohort sampled during active COVID-19. CDR3 bases: TGTGCCACTCAACAGGGGGCGAACACTGAAGCTTTCTTT. Encoded protein: CATQQGANTEAFF.